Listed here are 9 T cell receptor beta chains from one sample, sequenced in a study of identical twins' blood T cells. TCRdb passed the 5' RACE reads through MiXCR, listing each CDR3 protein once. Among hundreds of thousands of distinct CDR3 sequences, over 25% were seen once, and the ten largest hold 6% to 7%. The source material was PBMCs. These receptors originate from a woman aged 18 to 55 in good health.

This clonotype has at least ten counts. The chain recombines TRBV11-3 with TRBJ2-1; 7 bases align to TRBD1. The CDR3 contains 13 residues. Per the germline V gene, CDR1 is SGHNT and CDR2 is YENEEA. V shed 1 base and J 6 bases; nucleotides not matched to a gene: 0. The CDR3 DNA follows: TGTGCCAGCAGCTTAGGGGACAGCAATGAGCAGTTCTTC. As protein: CASSLGDSNEQFF.

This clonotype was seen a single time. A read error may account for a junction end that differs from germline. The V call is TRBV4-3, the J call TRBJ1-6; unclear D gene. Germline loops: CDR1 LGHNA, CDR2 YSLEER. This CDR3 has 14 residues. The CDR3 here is CASSQGTDNSPPHF. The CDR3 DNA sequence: TGCGCCAGCAGCCAAGGCACTGATAATTCACCCCCCCACTTT.

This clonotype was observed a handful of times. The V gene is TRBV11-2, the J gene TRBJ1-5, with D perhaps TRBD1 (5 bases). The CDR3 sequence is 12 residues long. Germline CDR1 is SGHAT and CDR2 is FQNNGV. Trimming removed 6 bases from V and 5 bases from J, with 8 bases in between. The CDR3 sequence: CASRGDHQPQHF. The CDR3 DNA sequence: TGTGCCAGCAGAGGGGACCATCAGCCCCAGCATTTT.

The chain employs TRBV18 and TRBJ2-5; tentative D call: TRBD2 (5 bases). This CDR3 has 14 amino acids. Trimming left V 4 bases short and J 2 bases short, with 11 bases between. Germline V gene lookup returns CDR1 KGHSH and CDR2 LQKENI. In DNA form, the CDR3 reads TGTGCCAGCTCACGTTTTCGGGATCAAGAGACCCAGTACTTC. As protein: CASSRFRDQETQYF.

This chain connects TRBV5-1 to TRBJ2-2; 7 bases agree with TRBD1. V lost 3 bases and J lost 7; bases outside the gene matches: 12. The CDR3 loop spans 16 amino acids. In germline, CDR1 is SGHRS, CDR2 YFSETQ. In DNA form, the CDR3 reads TGCGCCAGCAGCTCAACAAAGGGGACAGTGATCGGGGAGCTGTTTTTT. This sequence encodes CASSSTKGTVIGELFF. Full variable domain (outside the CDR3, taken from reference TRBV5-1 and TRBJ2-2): KAGVTQTPRYLIKTRGQQVTLSCSPISGHRSVSWYQQTPGQGLQFLFEYFSETQRNKGNFPGRFSGRQFSNSRSEMNVSTLELGDSALYLCASSSTKGTVIGELFFGEGSRLTVL.

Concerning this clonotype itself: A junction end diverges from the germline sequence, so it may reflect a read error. This CDR3 reads CAGRRRNTEAFF. CDR3 in DNA: TGTGCCGGCAGGAGAAGGAACACTGAAGCTTTCTTT. The V call is TRBV6-2 or TRBV6-3, the J call TRBJ1-1; no definite D call. This CDR3 comprises 12 residues. CDR1 is MNHEY and CDR2 is SVGEGT in the germline V gene.

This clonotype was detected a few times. In DNA form, the CDR3 reads TGTGCCAGCAGTTTAAGCGGGGTCCATCAGCCCCAGCATTTT. Translation: CASSLSGVHQPQHF. V and J are TRBV28 and TRBJ1-5; D uncertain. The CDR3 spans 14 residues. Trimming cost V 2 bases and J 5 bases, with 10 bases left between them. Per the germline V gene, CDR1 is MDHEN and CDR2 is SYDVKM.

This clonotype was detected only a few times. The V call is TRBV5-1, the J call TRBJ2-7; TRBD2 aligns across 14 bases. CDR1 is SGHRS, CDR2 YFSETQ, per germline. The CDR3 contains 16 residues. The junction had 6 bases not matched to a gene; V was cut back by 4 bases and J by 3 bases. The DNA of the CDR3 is TGCGCCAGCAGCAAGGGACTAGCGGGAGCCATCTACGAGCAGTACTTC. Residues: CASSKGLAGAIYEQYF.

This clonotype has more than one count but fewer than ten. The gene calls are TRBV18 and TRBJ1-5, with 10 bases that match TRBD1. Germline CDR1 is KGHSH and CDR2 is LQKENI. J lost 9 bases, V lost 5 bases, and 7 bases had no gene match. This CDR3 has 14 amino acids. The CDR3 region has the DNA TGTGCCAGCTCAGCCGGACAGGGGGTAGGGCCCCAGCATTTT. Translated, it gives CASSAGQGVGPQHF.